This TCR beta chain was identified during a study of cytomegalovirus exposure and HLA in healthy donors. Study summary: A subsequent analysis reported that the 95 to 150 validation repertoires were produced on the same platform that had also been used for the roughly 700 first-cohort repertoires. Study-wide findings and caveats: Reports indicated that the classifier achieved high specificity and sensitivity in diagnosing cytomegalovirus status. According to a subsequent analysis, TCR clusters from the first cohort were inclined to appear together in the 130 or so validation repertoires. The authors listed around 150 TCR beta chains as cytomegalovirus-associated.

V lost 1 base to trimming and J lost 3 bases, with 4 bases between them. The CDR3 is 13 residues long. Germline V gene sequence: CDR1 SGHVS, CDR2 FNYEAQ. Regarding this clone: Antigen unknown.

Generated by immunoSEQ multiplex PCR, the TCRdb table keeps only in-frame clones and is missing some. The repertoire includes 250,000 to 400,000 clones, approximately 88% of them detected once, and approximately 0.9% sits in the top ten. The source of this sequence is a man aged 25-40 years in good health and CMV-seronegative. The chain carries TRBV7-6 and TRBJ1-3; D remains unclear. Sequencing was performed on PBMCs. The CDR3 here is CASSLVHGNTIYF. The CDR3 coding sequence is TGTGCCAGCAGCTTAGTCCATGGAAACACCATATATTTT.